A single sample is the source of the 32 T cell receptor beta chains below, sequenced in a study of shared clonotypes between healthy human individuals. Method: immunoSEQ multiplex PCR; TCRdb's copy keeps in-frame clones and lacks some. The repertoire has 650,000 to 700,000 clones, roughly 88% of them found once; the top ten carry 30% to 40%. The sample consisted of memory CD8+ T cells from PBMCs. Subset meaning: CD45RO+ cells pooled with CCR7-negative TemRA cells. All receptors derive from a man between 18 and 35 years old in good health. Some clones in this sample may be carry-over from other donors' samples.

The chain carries TRBV27 and TRBJ2-1, with D uncertain. The CDR3 spans 14 residues. Deletions cut 1 base from V and 5 bases from J, with 9 bases between. Germline V lookup: CDR1 MNHEY, CDR2 SMNVEV (reference sequence). Here the CDR3 DNA reads TGTGCCAGCAGTTTATATTTGGGCCACAATGAGCAGTTCTTC. Protein product: CASSLYLGHNEQFF.

There are a few counts of this clone. This chain connects TRBV19 to TRBJ2-7; a possible D gene is TRBD1 (6 bases). Trimming shortened V by 4 bases and J by 7 bases, and 14 bases separated the two germline ends. This CDR3 contains 13 residues. From germline, CDR1 is LNHDA and CDR2 SQIVND (reference sequence). The CDR3 reads CASSRGTPREQYF. CDR3 coding DNA: TGTGCCAGTAGTAGGGGGACACCTAGGGAGCAGTACTTC.

The chain employs TRBV19 and TRBJ1-1; TRBD1 might be the D (5 bases). This CDR3 spans 16 amino acids. Trimming removed 7 bases at V and 3 bases at J, with 21 bases between. Germline loops: CDR1 LNHDA, CDR2 SQIVND (reference sequence). This CDR3 is CASIQIRGGLYTEAFF. CDR3 DNA: TGTGCCAGTATTCAGATACGGGGGGGATTGTACACTGAAGCTTTCTTT.

This sequence joins TRBV27 and TRBJ2-1, with D hard to call. The V end lost 9 bases, the J end lost 0 bases, and 9 bases lay between the germline ends. Germline values: CDR1 MNHEY, CDR2 SMNVEV (reference sequence). This CDR3 is built from 13 residues. The CDR3 is CASRLNSYNEQFF. The DNA for the CDR3 is TGTGCCAGTCGACTGAACTCCTACAATGAGCAGTTCTTC.

A note on this clone: Because the CDR3 is missing its conserved closing phenylalanine or tryptophan, this is likely a read error. The DNA is left out, because the CDR3 cannot be placed on it with certainty; the CDR3 is given as TCRdb lists it. V and J are TRBV6-4 and TRBJ2-3. The germline CDR1 and CDR2 sequences are MRHNA and SNTAGT. The CDR3 has 10 residues if both end residues are counted. The CDR3 loop reads CASSDSNLKI.

The chain employs TRBV28 and TRBJ1-1, with D unresolved. Germline V gene sequence: CDR1 MDHEN, CDR2 SYDVKM. The V and J ends lost 4 bases and 1 base respectively, with 7 bases between them. The CDR3 length is 13 residues. The CDR3 spells CASSWTANTEAFF. CDR3 DNA sequence: TGTGCCAGCAGTTGGACCGCGAACACTGAAGCTTTCTTT.

The chain combines TRBV19 with TRBJ2-6, with D possibly matching TRBD2 (6 bases). Trimming took 8 bases from V and 0 from J, leaving 14 bases between them. The CDR3 length is 16 residues. Germline V gene data show CDR1 as LNHDA and CDR2 as SQIVND (reference sequence). The CDR3 bases are TGTGCCAGTGAGGAGGGGCACTACTCTGGGGCCAACGTCCTGACTTTC. The encoded protein is CASEEGHYSGANVLTF.

The genes are TRBV15 and TRBJ1-1; D is unresolved. Trimming took off 0 bases at V and 1 base at J, with 9 bases between the two ends. Per the germline V gene, CDR1 is LNHNV and CDR2 is YYDKDF (reference sequence). This CDR3 spans 15 amino acids. The CDR3 is CATSRDLGSNTEAFF. Written as DNA, the CDR3 is TGTGCCACCAGCAGAGATCTTGGCTCGAACACTGAAGCTTTCTTT.

J is TRBJ2-7 and V is TRBV6-6; 11 nucleotides line up with TRBD1. The CDR3 is made up of 14 amino acids. Germline V gives CDR1 MNHNY, CDR2 SVGAGI (reference sequence). After removal of 6 bases from V and 2 bases from J, the junction contained 3 bases not matched to a gene. CDR3 in amino acids: CASSGQGAAYEQYF. The DNA of the CDR3 is TGTGCCAGCAGCGGACAGGGGGCAGCCTACGAGCAGTACTTC.

This clone showed up just once. The V call is TRBV11-2, the J call TRBJ2-7; no clear D. The CDR3 spans 13 residues. V lost 3 bases to trimming and J lost 3 bases, with 9 bases between them. Looked up from germline, CDR1 is SGHAT and CDR2 is FQNNGV. The CDR3: CASSFPGNYEQYF. The CDR3 DNA reads TGTGCCAGCAGCTTCCCCGGAAACTACGAGCAGTACTTC.

This clone was seen only a few times. This chain connects TRBV30 to TRBJ1-6, with 10 positions matching TRBD1. Germline assignment: CDR1 GTSNPN and CDR2 SVGIG (reference sequence). This CDR3 has 14 amino acids. The trim removed 2 bases at V and 7 bases at J, leaving 2 bases unmatched. In DNA, the CDR3 is TGTGCCTGGAGTTCGACAGGGGGCAATTCACCCCTCCACTTT. Amino acid sequence: CAWSSTGGNSPLHF.

V and J are TRBV10-2 and TRBJ2-7, with D hard to call. V was shortened by 4 bases and J by 3 bases, with 13 bases between the two germline ends. The CDR3 has 14 amino acids. Per the germline V gene, CDR1 is WSHSY and CDR2 is SAAADI. CDR3 in amino acids: CASSGKGTHYEQYF. CDR3 nucleotides: TGCGCCAGCAGTGGTAAGGGTACTCACTACGAGCAGTACTTC.

V gene TRBV6-5 combines with J gene TRBJ2-1, with unresolved D. This CDR3 is built from 13 residues. V was clipped by 0 bases and J by 8 bases, with 8 bases between them. Germline assignment: CDR1 MNHEY and CDR2 SVGAGI. The CDR3 bases are TGTGCCAGCAGTTACTCCCAAGCAGATGAGCAGTTCTTC. This sequence encodes CASSYSQADEQFF.

This chain connects TRBV7-3 to TRBJ1-1; no clear D gene. V was clipped by 8 bases and J by 7 bases, with 14 bases between them. The CDR3 spans 12 residues. Germline V gene data show CDR1 as SGHTA and CDR2 as FQGTGA. The CDR3 nucleotides are TGTGCCAGCGGCGACGGTGGAGGTGAAGCTTTCTTT. Protein sequence: CASGDGGGEAFF.

The chain is built from TRBV7-2 and TRBJ2-3, with a possible D match to TRBD1 (6 bases). The CDR3 consists of 17 residues. Per germline, CDR1 SGHTA and CDR2 FQGNSA. V was clipped by 6 bases and J by 2 bases, with 21 bases between them. CDR3 residues: CASSPGEGFPHTDTQYF. CDR3 DNA: TGTGCCAGCAGTCCAGGGGAAGGCTTTCCCCACACAGATACGCAGTATTTT.

V and J are TRBV11-2 and TRBJ2-1; 7 nucleotides align to TRBD2. The V segment lost 5 bases and the J segment 12 bases; nucleotides outside the gene matches: 7. Per germline, CDR1 SGHAT and CDR2 FQNNGV. The CDR3 is 12 amino acids. CDR3 loop: CASSLVGGGQFF. The CDR3 DNA reads as TGTGCCAGCAGCCTAGTGGGCGGGGGGCAGTTCTTC.

The chain joins TRBV4-2 to TRBJ2-2, with TRBD2 matching over 9 bases. The CDR3 length is 18 residues. With 0 bases clipped from V and 3 bases from J, the junction kept 8 bases outside the gene matches. The germline V gene has CDR1 LGHNA and CDR2 YNFKEQ. The CDR3: CASSQEGRLAGYTGELFF. The CDR3 nucleotides are TGTGCCAGCAGCCAAGAGGGGAGGCTAGCGGGATACACCGGGGAGCTGTTTTTT.

The chain recombines TRBV11-2 with TRBJ2-7; D gene ambiguous. The CDR3 has 14 amino acids. The germline V gene has CDR1 SGHAT and CDR2 FQNNGV. V was pared by 6 bases and J by 1 base, with 13 bases between. The CDR3 nucleotides read TGTGCCAGCAGTACGACACCCGGATCCTACGAGCAGTACTTC. Amino acids: CASSTTPGSYEQYF. The full variable domain, with the rest looked up from reference TRBV11-2 and TRBJ2-7, is EAGVAQSPRYKIIEKRQSVAFWCNPISGHATLYWYQQILGQGPKLLIQFQNNGVVDDSQLPKDRFSAERLKGVDSTLKIQPAKLEDSAVYLCASSTTPGSYEQYFGPGTRLTVT.

The chain recombines TRBV7-2 with TRBJ2-7; 11 bases match TRBD2. This CDR3 comprises 15 residues. Germline-derived CDR1 and CDR2 are SGHTA and FQGNSA. V gave up 3 bases and J gave up 1 base; unmatched junction bases: 2. The CDR3 DNA is TGTGCCAGCAGCTTCACTAGCGGGGGTTCCTACGAGCAGTACTTC. This translates into CASSFTSGGSYEQYF.

The rearrangement uses TRBV10-3 and TRBJ2-1; 13 nucleotides match TRBD2. There are 16 residues in the CDR3. Germline V gene lookup returns CDR1 ENHRY and CDR2 SYGVKD. The V gene end was trimmed by 6 bases and the J gene end by 4 bases; junction bases not matched to a gene: 6. The CDR3 reads CAISPLGLAGYNEQFF. In DNA, the CDR3 is TGTGCCATCAGCCCCTTGGGACTAGCGGGATACAATGAGCAGTTCTTC.

V is TRBV27 and J is TRBJ1-6; no firm D call. Trimming took off 4 bases at V and 8 bases at J, with 9 bases between the two ends. This CDR3 comprises 13 residues. CDR1 and CDR2 (germline): MNHEY, SMNVEV (reference sequence). CDR3 in amino acids: CASSSGTDSPLHF. Written as DNA, the CDR3 is TGTGCCAGCAGTTCCGGAACCGATTCACCCCTCCACTTT.

The sample holds one count of this clone. Other DNA sequences in this specimen translate into the identical CDR3. The chain joins TRBV7-9 to TRBJ2-3, with TRBD2 matching 7 bases. This CDR3 spans 15 amino acids. With V trimmed by 5 bases and J by 0 bases, 5 bases remained unmatched. The germline gives CDR1 SEHNR, CDR2 FQNEAQ (reference sequence). The CDR3 reads CASSPAGISTDTQYF. The DNA of the CDR3 is TGTGCCAGCAGCCCAGCGGGAATAAGCACAGATACGCAGTATTTT. Full variable domain (rest looked up from reference TRBV7-9 and TRBJ2-3): DTGVSQNPRHKITKRGQNVTFRCDPISEHNRLYWYRQTLGQGPEFLTYFQNEAQLEKSRLLSDRFSAERPKGSFSTLEIQRTEQGDSAMYLCASSPAGISTDTQYFGPGTRLTVL.

Concerning this clone: The sample holds other DNA sequences that translate to the same CDR3. The chain recombines TRBV27 with TRBJ2-1; D remains ambiguous. Germline lookup yields CDR1 MNHEY and CDR2 SMNVEV (reference sequence). V was trimmed by 6 bases and J by 0 bases, leaving 9 bases between them. The CDR3 has 14 residues. The CDR3 bases are TGTGCCAGCAGCTTACAGAGCTCCTACAATGAGCAGTTCTTC. Protein: CASSLQSSYNEQFF.

The chain links TRBV7-9 to TRBJ2-1, with D maybe TRBD2 (6 bases). The germline CDR1 and CDR2 sequences are SEHNR and FQNEAQ (reference sequence). The CDR3 contains 15 residues. V was pared by 4 bases and J by 12 bases, with 22 bases between. The CDR3 reads CASSSVLGGPNRQFF. The CDR3 bases are TGTGCCAGCAGCTCGGTTCTCGGAGGGCCAAATAGGCAGTTCTTC. Full variable domain (missing parts from reference TRBV7-9 and TRBJ2-1): DTGVSQNPRHKITKRGQNVTFRCDPISEHNRLYWYRQTLGQGPEFLTYFQNEAQLEKSRLLSDRFSAERPKGSFSTLEIQRTEQGDSAMYLCASSSVLGGPNRQFFGPGTRLTVL.

The rearrangement links TRBV5-1 to TRBJ1-1, with unresolved D. The CDR3 has 13 amino acids. V was trimmed by 2 bases and J by 0 bases, leaving 5 bases between them. Germline loops: CDR1 SGHRS, CDR2 YFSETQ. CDR3 protein: CASSFVLNTEAFF. The CDR3 nucleotides are TGCGCCAGCAGCTTCGTACTGAACACTGAAGCTTTCTTT. The variable domain in full, with the rest retrieved from reference TRBV5-1 and TRBJ1-1, is KAGVTQTPRYLIKTRGQQVTLSCSPISGHRSVSWYQQTPGQGLQFLFEYFSETQRNKGNFPGRFSGRQFSNSRSEMNVSTLELGDSALYLCASSFVLNTEAFFGQGTRLTVV.

The J gene is TRBJ2-2, the V gene TRBV5-1; D is undetermined. Deletions cut 4 bases from V and 4 bases from J, with 2 bases between. The V gene's germline CDR1 is SGHRS and CDR2 YFSETQ. The CDR3 is 11 residues long. As DNA, the CDR3 is TGCGCCAGCAGCAGCACCGGGGAGCTGTTTTTT. Translation gives CASSSTGELFF.

The chain joins TRBV12-5 to TRBJ2-1; D possibly matches TRBD1 or TRBD2 (5 bases each). Trimming shortened V by 4 bases and J by 9 bases, and 13 bases separated the two germline ends. The CDR3 runs 13 residues. The germline V gene has CDR1 LGHNT and CDR2 FRNRAP. The CDR3 reads CASGWAWGSEQFF. CDR3 sequence (DNA): TGTGCTAGTGGTTGGGCATGGGGGAGTGAGCAGTTCTTC.

In nucleotides, the CDR3 is TGTGCCATCAGTGGGACTGGACAGGGGCTCAGGGAGACCCAGTACTTC. Translated: CAISGTGQGLRETQYF. The J gene is TRBJ2-5, the V gene TRBV10-3; 9 nucleotides align to TRBD1. V dropped 4 bases and J dropped 5; count of bases not matched to a gene: 11. The germline V gene has CDR1 ENHRY and CDR2 SYGVKD. The CDR3 totals 16 residues.

The chain couples TRBV18 to TRBJ2-3; TRBD1 aligns across 7 bases. V was pared by 4 bases and J by 2 bases, with 12 bases of the junction left unmatched. The CDR3 has 17 amino acids. Germline CDR1 reads KGHSH; CDR2 reads LQKENI. The chain's CDR3 is CASSLLGGEFSTDTQYF. The DNA for the CDR3 is TGTGCCAGCTCACTACTAGGGGGCGAGTTTTCCACAGATACGCAGTATTTT.

In DNA form, the CDR3 reads TGTGCCAGCAGCCCGGTGCTATCGGGAAAGGCAACCTACAATGAGCAGTTCTTC. As protein: CASSPVLSGKATYNEQFF. The V and J genes are TRBV7-8 and TRBJ2-1, with D possibly TRBD2 on 5 matching bases. The CDR3 extends over 18 amino acids. Germline V gives CDR1 SGHVS, CDR2 FQNEAQ. Trimming removed 5 bases at V and 2 bases at J, with 22 bases between.

This clone was counted a single time. CDR3 nucleotide sequence: TGTGCCAGCAGCTTAATTGAGACAGGTGAGCAGTTCTTC. This translates into CASSLIETGEQFF. This chain joins TRBV7-3 and TRBJ2-1; perhaps TRBD1 as D (6 bases). CDR1 is SGHTA, CDR2 FQGTGA, per germline. V was shortened by 1 base and J by 9 bases, with 10 bases between the two germline ends. This CDR3 spans 13 amino acids.

The chain uses TRBV30 and TRBJ2-7; D remains ambiguous. V lost 0 bases, J lost 0 bases, and 12 bases lay in between. This CDR3 is built from 15 residues. Germline CDR1 and CDR2: GTSNPN and SVGIG (reference sequence). Here the CDR3 reads CAWSVFGYSSYEQYF. DNA for the CDR3: TGTGCCTGGAGTGTATTCGGGTATTCCTCCTACGAGCAGTACTTC.